This record covers a single T cell receptor beta chain. This sample was taken from a study of T cell responses to AZD1222 COVID-19 vaccine. The CDR3 sequence is 14 residues long. Trimming removed 3 bases from V and 8 bases from J, with 13 bases in between. Germline lookup yields CDR1 LNHDA and CDR2 SQIVND (reference sequence). Using immunoSEQ multiplex PCR, the repertoire was profiled, and TCRdb retains in-frame clones only, with some absent. This table holds approximately 68,000 clones, around 87% found once. The sequenced sample was peripheral blood, obtained on day 0 of AZD1222 vaccination. This receptor was identified in an adult in good health. The chain has TRBV19 and TRBJ2-2; weak D call: TRBD2 (5 bases). The CDR3, as DNA: TGTGCCAGTAGTATGGCCCAACTAGGGGGGGAGCTGTTTTTT. As protein: CASSMAQLGGELFF.